The 12 T cell receptor beta chains presented below share a single source sample, sequenced in a study of T cells after yellow fever vaccination. TCRdb ran MiXCR on the 5' RACE reads and lists one entry per CDR3 protein. This table holds around 590,000 distinct CDR3 sequences, approximately 13% found once. The sequenced sample was PBMCs, obtained on the day of the yellow fever booster vaccination. These TCRs come from a man aged 30 to 45 who received the YFV17D yellow fever vaccine.

Only a few counts were recorded for this clonotype. The gene calls are TRBV27 and TRBJ2-5, with unresolved D. The ends were cut back, 4 bases at V and 5 bases at J, with 17 bases in the middle. This CDR3 comprises 15 residues. Germline assignment: CDR1 MNHEY and CDR2 SMNVEV (reference sequence). CDR3 amino acids: CASSSLGTWSETQYF. As DNA, the CDR3 is TGTGCCAGCAGTTCCCTGGGAACATGGTCGGAGACCCAGTACTTC.

The sample holds a few counts of this clonotype. The gene calls are TRBV6-5 and TRBJ2-5; perhaps D is TRBD1 or TRBD2 (5 bases each). The CDR3 totals 11 residues. Germline V lookup: CDR1 MNHEY, CDR2 SVGAGI. V lost 11 bases and J 7 bases, leaving 14 bases between the germline ends. The CDR3 nucleotides read TGTGCCGCGGGTGGGGCCGTGACCCAGTACTTC. Translated, it gives CAAGGAVTQYF.

This clonotype was seen more than once but under ten times. The chain is built from TRBV29-1 and TRBJ1-2; the match to TRBD1 covers 10 bases. Germline trimming cut 3 bases from V and 7 bases from J; bases unmatched to any gene: 2. The CDR3 extends over 12 amino acids. Germline assignment: CDR1 SQVTM and CDR2 ANQGSEA. The CDR3 protein is CSVERDRGGYTF. CDR3 sequence (DNA): TGCAGCGTTGAGCGGGACAGGGGTGGCTACACCTTC.

This clonotype was counted a few times. This rearrangement joins TRBV7-9 to TRBJ1-1; tentative D call: TRBD1 (6 bases). Germline V CDR1 and CDR2: SEHNR, FQNEAQ (reference sequence). CDR3 size: 14 residues. Trimming pared 7 bases from V and 0 bases from J, leaving 12 bases between. The chain's CDR3 is CASTLDSLNTEAFF. The CDR3 DNA is TGTGCCAGCACCTTGGACAGTCTGAACACTGAAGCTTTCTTT. Based on the CDR3 plus reference TRBV7-9 and TRBJ1-1, the full variable domain is DTGVSQNPRHKITKRGQNVTFRCDPISEHNRLYWYRQTLGQGPEFLTYFQNEAQLEKSRLLSDRFSAERPKGSFSTLEIQRTEQGDSAMYLCASTLDSLNTEAFFGQGTRLTVV.

This clonotype was detected ten times or more. The chain links TRBV15 to TRBJ1-1; 8 bases map to TRBD1. The trim removed 4 bases at V and 4 bases at J, leaving 8 bases unmatched. Looked up from germline, CDR1 is LNHNV and CDR2 is YYDKDF (reference sequence). The CDR3 is made up of 15 amino acids. CDR3 coding DNA: TGTGCCACCAGCAAAAACCGACAGGGGACCACTGAAGCTTTCTTT. It is translated as CATSKNRQGTTEAFF.

The V and J genes are TRBV18 and TRBJ1-4; 7 bases align to TRBD1. After removal of 2 bases from V and 7 bases from J, the junction contained 4 bases not matched to a gene. Germline V gene sequence: CDR1 KGHSH, CDR2 LQKENI. The CDR3 runs to 14 residues. The CDR3 region has the DNA TGTGCCAGCTCACCAAGGGGGCCGAGTGAAAAACTGTTTTTT. It specifies CASSPRGPSEKLFF. Drawing the rest from reference TRBV18 and TRBJ1-4, the complete variable domain is NAGVMQNPRHLVRRRGQEARLRCSPMKGHSHVYWYRQLPEEGLKFMVYLQKENIIDESGMPKERFSAEFPKEGPSILRIQQVVRGDSAAYFCASSPRGPSEKLFFGSGTQLSVL.

This clonotype has only a few counts. The chain has TRBV6-1 and TRBJ2-5, with 9 positions matching TRBD1. This CDR3 has 15 amino acids. CDR1 and CDR2 from the germline V gene are MNHNS and SASEGT. The V and J ends lost 6 bases and 3 bases, in that order; junction bases with no gene match: 8. The CDR3 region is CASSTPGQGKETQYF. Written as DNA, the CDR3 is TGTGCCAGCAGCACCCCGGGACAGGGAAAAGAGACCCAGTACTTC.

This clonotype was counted a few times. The chain combines TRBV7-2 with TRBJ2-1; D possibly corresponds to TRBD1 (5 bases). The CDR3 totals 15 residues. Trimming took off 1 base at V and 5 bases at J, with 12 bases between the two ends. Germline CDR1 reads SGHTA; CDR2 reads FQGNSA. CDR3 nucleotides: TGTGCCAGCAGCTTAGGCTGGACATACCACAATGAGCAGTTCTTC. The encoded protein is CASSLGWTYHNEQFF. Combining the CDR3 with reference TRBV7-2 and TRBJ2-1 gives the whole variable domain GAGVSQSPSNKVTEKGKDVELRCDPISGHTALYWYRQSLGQGLEFLIYFQGNSAPDKSGLPSDRFSAERTGGSVSTLTIQRTQQEDSAVYLCASSLGWTYHNEQFFGPGTRLTVL.

This clonotype was found many times. V gene TRBV20-1 combines with J gene TRBJ1-1, with a possible D match to TRBD1 (5 bases). Germline V gene lookup returns CDR1 DFQATT and CDR2 SNEGSKA (reference sequence). Trimming removed 0 bases at V and 4 bases at J, with 15 bases between. The CDR3 runs 15 residues. CDR3 nucleotides: TGCAGTGCTAGAGATCTGGCAGGGATGAGCACTGAAGCTTTCTTT. The encoded protein is CSARDLAGMSTEAFF.

This chain joins TRBV6-2 or TRBV6-3 and TRBJ1-5; D is ambiguous. The germline V gene encodes CDR1 MNHEY and CDR2 SVGEGT. CDR3 length equals 13 residues. V was trimmed by 5 bases and J by 7 bases, leaving 12 bases between them. The CDR3 region has the DNA TGTGCCAGCAGTATAGCCGCCCGGCAGCCCCAGCATTTT. Encoded protein: CASSIAARQPQHF.

The chain links TRBV18 to TRBJ2-6; 7 nucleotides align to TRBD2. Germline values: CDR1 KGHSH, CDR2 LQKENI. Germline trimming cut 6 bases from V and 2 bases from J; bases unmatched to any gene: 4. The CDR3 contains 15 residues. For the CDR3, the DNA is TGTGCCAGCTCGCTCCGGGAGGCTGGGGCCAACGTCCTGACTTTC. This gives the protein CASSLREAGANVLTF.

The V and J genes are TRBV18 and TRBJ2-5, with D perhaps TRBD1 (5 bases). Trimming cost V 5 bases and J 4 bases, with 26 bases left between them. The CDR3 consists of 18 residues. CDR1 is KGHSH and CDR2 is LQKENI in the germline V gene. CDR3: CASSSGRRRSGFVETQYF. The DNA of the CDR3 is TGTGCCAGCTCATCAGGACGCAGACGGTCAGGGTTTGTAGAGACCCAGTACTTC.